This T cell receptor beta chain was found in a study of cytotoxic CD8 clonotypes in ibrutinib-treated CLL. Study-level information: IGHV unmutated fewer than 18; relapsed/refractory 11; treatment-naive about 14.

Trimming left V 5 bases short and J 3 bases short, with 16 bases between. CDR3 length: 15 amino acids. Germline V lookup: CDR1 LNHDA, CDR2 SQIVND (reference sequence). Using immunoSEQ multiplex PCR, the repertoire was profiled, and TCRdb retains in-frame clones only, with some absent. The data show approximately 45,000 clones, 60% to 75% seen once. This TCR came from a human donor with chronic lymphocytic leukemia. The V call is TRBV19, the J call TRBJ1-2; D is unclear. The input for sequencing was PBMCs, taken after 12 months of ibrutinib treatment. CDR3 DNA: TGTGCCAGTAGTCCTCGAAACTCTCGGGACTATGGCTACACCTTC. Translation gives CASSPRNSRDYGYTF.